The 31 T cell receptor beta chains given below trace back to one sample, sequenced in a study of blood T cells in healthy people across ages. PCR was performed a second time for roughly 6 to 12 cycles using a sample-barcoded 5' primer and a J-beta primer mix. TCRdb reprocessed the 5' RACE reads with MiXCR, giving one entry per CDR3 protein. The profile shows 920,000 or so distinct CDR3 sequences, 45% of them singletons. Material: blood. These receptor sequences come from a woman aged 55-75 years in good health.

The rearrangement joins TRBV20-1 to TRBJ2-5; 11 nucleotides align to TRBD2. V gave up 0 bases and J gave up 5 bases; unmatched junction bases: 5. CDR1 DFQATT and CDR2 SNEGSKA come from the germline V gene (reference sequence). This CDR3 is 15 amino acids long. Here the CDR3 reads CSARDSSSGRETQYF. The CDR3 DNA reads as TGCAGTGCTAGAGACTCGTCTAGCGGGAGGGAGACCCAGTACTTC.

The chain joins TRBV4-2 to TRBJ1-5; D is perhaps TRBD1 (5 bases). In germline, CDR1 is LGHNA, CDR2 YNFKEQ. The ends were cut back, 0 bases at V and 6 bases at J, with 15 bases in the middle. The length of the CDR3 is 16 residues. CDR3 in amino acids: CASSQDLRQGGQPQHF. CDR3 sequence (DNA): TGTGCCAGCAGCCAAGATCTCAGGCAGGGCGGTCAGCCCCAGCATTTT.

The chain recombines TRBV20-1 with TRBJ2-1; D unresolved. CDR1 and CDR2 (germline): DFQATT, SNEGSKA (reference sequence). The length of the CDR3 is 13 residues. The germline V and J ends were trimmed by 3 bases and 7 bases, with 13 bases remaining between them. This CDR3 reads CSASSLEENEQFF. The DNA of the CDR3 is TGCAGTGCTAGTTCACTGGAAGAGAATGAGCAGTTCTTC.

The chain uses TRBV20-1 and TRBJ1-5; a weak D match, TRBD1 (5 bases). The CDR3 covers 14 residues. Germline CDR1 DFQATT, CDR2 SNEGSKA (reference sequence). Trimming stripped 5 bases from V and 0 bases from J, with 11 bases between. The CDR3 DNA is TGCAGTGCTGAACGAGGGACTAGCAATCAGCCCCAGCATTTT. Translated, it gives CSAERGTSNQPQHF.

The chain links TRBV29-1 to TRBJ2-1; 7 nucleotides match TRBD2. The CDR3 totals 14 residues. Germline V gene lookup returns CDR1 SQVTM and CDR2 ANQGSEA. The junction had 8 bases not matched to a gene; V was cut back by 4 bases and J by 5 bases. CDR3: CSVGGGRAHNEQFF. DNA of the CDR3: TGCAGCGTTGGTGGAGGGAGGGCCCACAATGAGCAGTTCTTC.

The rearrangement joins TRBV11-2 to TRBJ2-5; D could derive from TRBD1 or TRBD2 (5 bases each). CDR1 and CDR2 (germline): SGHAT, FQNNGV. This CDR3 region has 15 residues. With 1 base removed from V and 7 bases from J, the gap between germline ends came to 16 bases. CDR3: CASSLAPGLPGTQYF. The CDR3, as DNA: TGTGCCAGCAGCTTAGCGCCGGGGCTACCCGGGACCCAGTACTTC.

V is TRBV20-1 and J is TRBJ2-5; unclear D gene. CDR1 DFQATT and CDR2 SNEGSKA come from the germline V gene (reference sequence). V lost 0 bases, J lost 2 bases, and 16 bases lay in between. The CDR3 length is 16 residues. The CDR3 nucleotides read TGCAGTGCTAGAGAGGTAGAAGAGGTAGATCAAGAGACCCAGTACTTC. Amino acid sequence: CSAREVEEVDQETQYF.

The chain couples TRBV20-1 to TRBJ2-5, with D maybe TRBD2 (6 bases). Germline V gene sequence: CDR1 DFQATT, CDR2 SNEGSKA (reference sequence). V lost 6 bases and J 11 bases, leaving 16 bases between the germline ends. The CDR3 sequence is 11 residues long. The CDR3 here is CSAVWGERQYF. As DNA, the CDR3 is TGCAGTGCGGTTTGGGGGGAGCGGCAGTACTTC.

The chain couples TRBV6-1 to TRBJ2-7; 9 bases are shared with TRBD1. There are 13 residues in the CDR3. Trimming removed 0 bases from V and 7 bases from J; junction bases left unmatched: 1. Germline V gene data show CDR1 as MNHNS and CDR2 as SASEGT. Here the CDR3 reads CASSEAGTGEQYF. The DNA of the CDR3 is TGTGCCAGCAGTGAAGCCGGGACAGGGGAGCAGTACTTC.

The chain uses TRBV5-6 and TRBJ2-7; 10 bases agree with TRBD2. V lost 0 bases, J lost 1 base, and 4 bases stayed unmatched. Germline assignment: CDR1 SGHDT and CDR2 YYEEEE. The CDR3 loop spans 16 amino acids. The CDR3 DNA follows: TGTGCCAGCAGCTTGGTTGGGACTAGCGCTTCCTACGAGCAGTACTTC. Translation: CASSLVGTSASYEQYF.

V is TRBV7-9 and J is TRBJ1-2; 8 bases fit TRBD1. J was trimmed by 1 base and V by 5 bases; bases with no gene match: 6. Germline-derived CDR1 and CDR2 are SEHNR and FQNEAQ (reference sequence). The CDR3 has 15 residues. The CDR3 here is CASSPGQGNNYGYTF. The DNA of the CDR3 is TGTGCCAGCAGCCCCGGACAGGGTAATAACTATGGCTACACCTTC.

The chain uses TRBV5-1 and TRBJ2-3, with D tentatively TRBD1 or TRBD2 (5 bases each). The CDR3 sequence is 15 residues long. Germline CDR1 is SGHRS and CDR2 is YFSETQ. V shed 4 bases and J shed 3 bases, with 15 bases lying between them. The CDR3 spells CASSGFGGSTDTQYF. In DNA form, the CDR3 reads TGCGCCAGCAGCGGCTTTGGGGGTTCGACAGATACGCAGTATTTT.

This rearrangement joins TRBV6-5 to TRBJ2-5; D could derive from TRBD1 or TRBD2 (5 bases each). The CDR3 covers 13 residues. Trimming pared 7 bases from V and 11 bases from J, leaving 20 bases between. Per germline, CDR1 MNHEY and CDR2 SVGAGI. The DNA for the CDR3 is TGTGCCAGCACCCTGGGGCCCGTGAGGGAGCAGTACTTC. This translates into CASTLGPVREQYF.

This clonotype was counted a few times. This chain joins TRBV20-1 and TRBJ2-7; 11 bases fit TRBD2. The V segment lost 8 bases and the J segment 2 bases; nucleotides outside the gene matches: 8. The V gene's germline CDR1 is DFQATT and CDR2 SNEGSKA (reference sequence). The CDR3 is 14 residues long. CDR3 region: CSSNLAGGTYEQYF. CDR3 nucleotides: TGCAGTTCGAATTTAGCGGGAGGGACCTACGAGCAGTACTTC.

CDR3 protein: CASSQGREGNYGYTF. In DNA form, the CDR3 reads TGTGCCAGCAGCCAGGGGAGGGAAGGTAACTATGGCTACACCTTC. This chain links TRBV3-1 with TRBJ1-2; no reliable D call. The CDR3 sequence is 15 residues long. CDR1 LGHDT and CDR2 YNNKEL come from the germline V gene (reference sequence). V was trimmed by 3 bases and J by 1 base, leaving 12 bases between them. The full variable domain, rest sourced from reference TRBV3-1 and TRBJ1-2, is DTAVSQTPKYLVTQMGNDKSIKCEQNLGHDTMYWYKQDSKKFLKIMFSYNNKELIINETVPNRFSPKSPDKAHLNLHINSLELGDSAVYFCASSQGREGNYGYTFGSGTRLTVV.

CDR3 in DNA: TGTGCCAGCAGCTCGCGGCCCGGGACTGGGTACAATGAGCAGTTCTTC. Its translation: CASSSRPGTGYNEQFF. The J gene is TRBJ2-1, the V gene TRBV9; TRBD2 might be the D (6 bases). In germline, CDR1 is SGDLS, CDR2 YYNGEE. Trimming left V 4 bases short and J 4 bases short, with 18 bases between. The CDR3 has 16 residues.

This chain connects TRBV9 to TRBJ2-4, with 10 bases aligning to TRBD2. The better agreement between TRBJ2-5 and the DNA end casts doubt on the J call. The V gene's germline CDR1 is SGDLS and CDR2 YYNGEE. CDR3 length equals 16 residues. CDR3 DNA: TGTGCCAGCAGCGTAGAGCTAGCGGGGGACCAAGAGACCCAGTACTTC. Translated: CASSVELAGDQETQYF.

The chain recombines TRBV9 with TRBJ2-3, with TRBD2 matching over 12 bases. This CDR3 has 18 residues. Germline loops: CDR1 SGDLS, CDR2 YYNGEE. Losses at the gene ends were 0 bases for V and 5 bases for J; bases not matched to a gene: 10. Here the CDR3 reads CASSVVSLAGGLGDTQYF. The CDR3 nucleotides are TGTGCCAGCAGCGTAGTTTCACTAGCGGGAGGTTTGGGAGATACGCAGTATTTT. The variable domain in full, with the rest retrieved from reference TRBV9 and TRBJ2-3, is DSGVTQTPKHLITATGQRVTLRCSPRSGDLSVYWYQQSLDQGLQFLIQYYNGEERAKGNILERFSAQQFPDLHSELNLSSLELGDSALYFCASSVVSLAGGLGDTQYFGPGTRLTVL.

About this clonotype: With a much larger clone just one base away, this may be a read error. V and J are TRBV29-1 and TRBJ2-7; D is possibly TRBD1 (6 bases). The CDR3 extends over 15 amino acids. V was cut by 1 base and J by 2 bases, with 15 bases left in between. The germline V gene encodes CDR1 SQVTM and CDR2 ANQGSEA. CDR3 nucleotides: TGCAGCGTTGAAGTCTTTATGGGGGCAACCTACGAGCAGTACTTC. This gives the protein CSVEVFMGATYEQYF.

This clonotype has more than one count but fewer than ten. The chain has TRBV24-1 and TRBJ2-2, with 10 bases matching TRBD1. This CDR3 contains 16 residues. V dropped 4 bases and J dropped 3; count of bases not matched to a gene: 4. Germline values: CDR1 KGHDR, CDR2 SFDVKD. In DNA form, the CDR3 reads TGTGCCACCAGTGACGGAGACAGGGGGCACACCGGGGAGCTGTTTTTT. Its translation: CATSDGDRGHTGELFF.

V is TRBV6-5 and J is TRBJ1-2; no clear D gene. V was shortened by 6 bases and J by 2 bases, with 19 bases between the two germline ends. The CDR3 sequence is 16 residues long. Germline-derived CDR1 and CDR2 are MNHEY and SVGAGI. The CDR3 sequence: CASSPTVGPVNYGYTF. CDR3 bases: TGTGCCAGCAGCCCAACAGTCGGACCGGTCAACTATGGCTACACCTTC.

This clonotype appeared many times. The chain couples TRBV12-3 or TRBV12-4 to TRBJ1-6, with a weak D call TRBD1 (6 bases). V lost 5 bases to trimming and J lost 10 bases, with 12 bases between them. The CDR3 consists of 13 residues. The CDR3 DNA reads as TGTGCCAGCAGTGTACAGGGTGGGTCACCCCTCCACTTT. Translated: CASSVQGGSPLHF.

This chain joins TRBV11-2 and TRBJ2-1; no reliable D call. Trimming pared 3 bases from V and 0 bases from J, leaving 12 bases between. Germline CDR1 reads SGHAT; CDR2 reads FQNNGV. The CDR3 runs 16 residues. The CDR3 nucleotides are TGTGCCAGCAGCTTCCCGACTGGTAGCTCCTACAATGAGCAGTTCTTC. Its translation: CASSFPTGSSYNEQFF.

This clonotype was seen only once. A clone one base away is much larger, so this may be a read error. The chain is built from TRBV30 and TRBJ2-3; D remains ambiguous. CDR1 is GTSNPN, CDR2 SVGIG, per germline (reference sequence). This CDR3 spans 14 amino acids. V was cut by 0 bases and J by 8 bases, with 15 bases left in between. CDR3 sequence (DNA): TGTGCCTGGAGTGTGGGGATTTTCCTGAGTACGCAGTATTTT. It translates to CAWSVGIFLSTQYF. Full variable domain (remainder filled in from reference TRBV30 and TRBJ2-3): SQTIHQWPATLVQPVGSPLSLECTVEGTSNPNLYWYRQAAGRGLQLLFYSVGIGQISSEVPQNLSASRPQDRQFILSSKKLLLSDSGFYLCAWSVGIFLSTQYFGPGTRLTVL.

The V gene is TRBV6-1, the J gene TRBJ2-5, with 8 bases matching TRBD1. CDR1 is MNHNS, CDR2 SASEGT, per germline. J was trimmed by 4 bases and V by 2 bases; bases with no gene match: 9. This CDR3 is built from 16 residues. The CDR3 loop reads CASSERWDRWRETQYF. The CDR3 bases are TGTGCCAGCAGTGAAAGGTGGGACAGGTGGAGAGAGACCCAGTACTTC.

This sequence joins TRBV29-1 and TRBJ2-3, with D maybe TRBD1 (5 bases). There are 15 residues in the CDR3. Trimming cost V 4 bases and J 1 base, with 15 bases left between them. Germline lookup yields CDR1 SQVTM and CDR2 ANQGSEA. The CDR3: CSVVGLLAGTDTQYF. For the CDR3, the DNA is TGCAGCGTTGTGGGGCTACTGGCTGGCACAGATACGCAGTATTTT.

The chain has TRBV28 and TRBJ2-7, with no clear D. V was pared by 5 bases and J by 3 bases, with 17 bases between. Germline loops: CDR1 MDHEN, CDR2 SYDVKM. This CDR3 comprises 15 residues. CDR3 residues: CASSPGRAYLYEQYF. The CDR3 DNA reads TGTGCCAGCAGTCCCGGACGAGCGTACCTCTACGAGCAGTACTTC.

This clonotype was detected only a few times. This rearrangement joins TRBV24-1 to TRBJ2-4, with D unresolved. This CDR3 contains 16 residues. V lost 6 bases and J lost 0, with 14 bases in between. The V gene's germline CDR1 is KGHDR and CDR2 SFDVKD. CDR3 DNA: TGTGCCACCAGTCTAAAGCGCGAGCTAGCCAAAAACATTCAGTACTTC. Protein sequence: CATSLKRELAKNIQYF.

The chain couples TRBV19 to TRBJ2-3; 8 bases line up with TRBD2. J lost 6 bases, V lost 1 base, and 6 bases had no gene match. CDR1 and CDR2 from the germline V gene are LNHDA and SQIVND (reference sequence). The length of the CDR3 is 15 residues. CDR3 protein: CASSIGSGSGDTQYF. DNA of the CDR3: TGTGCCAGTAGTATAGGGAGCGGGAGTGGCGATACGCAGTATTTT. The complete variable domain, with remaining parts taken from reference TRBV19 and TRBJ2-3, reads DGGITQSPKYLFRKEGQNVTLSCEQNLNHDAMYWYRQDPGQGLRLIYYSQIVNDFQKGDIAEGYSVSREKKESFPLTVTSAQKNPTAFYLCASSIGSGSGDTQYFGPGTRLTVL.

The gene calls are TRBV30 and TRBJ2-7; 8 nucleotides agree with TRBD2. Germline V lookup: CDR1 GTSNPN, CDR2 SVGIG (reference sequence). Trimming took 2 bases from V and 4 from J; bases not matched to a gene: 7. This CDR3 is 14 amino acids long. In DNA form, the CDR3 reads TGTGCCTGGAGTCGAAGCGGGAGAGGGTACGAGCAGTACTTC. Protein: CAWSRSGRGYEQYF.

This clonotype was recorded a few times. The J gene is TRBJ2-7, the V gene TRBV2, with no clear D. CDR3 length equals 12 residues. Between the trimmed V and J ends, which lost 5 bases and 6 bases, there was a span of 11 bases. Germline CDR1 reads SNHLY; CDR2 reads FYNNEI. CDR3 sequence: CASSLRIGEQYF. The CDR3 DNA follows: TGTGCCAGCAGTTTAAGGATAGGCGAGCAGTACTTC.